This T cell receptor (beta chain) was recovered during a study of T cell responses to AZD1222 COVID-19 vaccine. Whole-study context: Second-dose intervals near 4 or 12 weeks were combined. Overall study findings and caveats: Within unmutated variant regions lay the reported targets of nearly half of spike-specific TCRs. In all cases, repertoires were sampled only after the peak T cell response. Across the whole spike, CD4 TCRs peaked at regions 160-218 and 743-854.

TCRdb's copy holds only in-frame clones and misses some; the assay was immunoSEQ multiplex PCR. The data show roughly 120,000 clones, with approximately 85% seen just once and 5% to 7% held by the top ten. The germline V gene has CDR1 SGHRS and CDR2 YFSETQ. Trimming cost V 0 bases and J 4 bases, with 7 bases left between them. The CDR3 extends over 13 amino acids. With regard to this clone: Its target is unknown.

Sample: peripheral blood, taken on day 0 of AZD1222 vaccination. The gene calls are TRBV5-1 and TRBJ1-2, with D perhaps matching TRBD1 (6 bases). This receptor was obtained from an adult in good health. Here the CDR3 reads CASSLGTAYGYTF. CDR3 bases: TGCGCCAGCAGCTTGGGGACAGCCTATGGCTACACCTTC.